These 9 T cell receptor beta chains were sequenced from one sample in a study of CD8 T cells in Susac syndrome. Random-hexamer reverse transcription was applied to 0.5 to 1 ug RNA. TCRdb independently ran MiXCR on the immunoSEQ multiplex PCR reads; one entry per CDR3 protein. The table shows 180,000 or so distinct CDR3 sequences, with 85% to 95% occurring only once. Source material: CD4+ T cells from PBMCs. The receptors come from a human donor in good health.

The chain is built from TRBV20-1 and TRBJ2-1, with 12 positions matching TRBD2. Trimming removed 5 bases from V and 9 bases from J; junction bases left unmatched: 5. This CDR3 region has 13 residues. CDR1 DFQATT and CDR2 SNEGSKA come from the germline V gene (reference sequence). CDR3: CSARLAGVLEQFF. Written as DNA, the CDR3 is TGCAGTGCTCGACTAGCGGGAGTGCTTGAGCAGTTCTTC.

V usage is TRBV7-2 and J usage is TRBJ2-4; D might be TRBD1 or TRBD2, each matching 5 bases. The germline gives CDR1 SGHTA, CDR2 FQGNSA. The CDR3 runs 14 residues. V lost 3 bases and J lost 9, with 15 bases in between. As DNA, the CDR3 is TGTGCCAGCAGCTTTGGGGGAGCAGGTGGCATTCAGTACTTC. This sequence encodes CASSFGGAGGIQYF.

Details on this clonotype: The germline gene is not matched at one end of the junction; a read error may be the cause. The CDR3 is CASSEAMGLAGGLKF. CDR3 in DNA: TGTGCCAGCAGTGAAGCGATGGGACTAGCGGGAGGTCTCAAATTC. This chain connects TRBV2 to TRBJ2-7; 15 nucleotides line up with TRBD2. From germline, CDR1 is SNHLY and CDR2 FYNNEI. CDR3 length equals 15 residues.

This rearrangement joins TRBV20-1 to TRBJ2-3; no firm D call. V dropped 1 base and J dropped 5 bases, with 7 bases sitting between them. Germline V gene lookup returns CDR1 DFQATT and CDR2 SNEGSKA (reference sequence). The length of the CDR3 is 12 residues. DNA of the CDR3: TGCAGTGCTAGAGGGAGTGTAGATACGCAGTATTTT. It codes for CSARGSVDTQYF.

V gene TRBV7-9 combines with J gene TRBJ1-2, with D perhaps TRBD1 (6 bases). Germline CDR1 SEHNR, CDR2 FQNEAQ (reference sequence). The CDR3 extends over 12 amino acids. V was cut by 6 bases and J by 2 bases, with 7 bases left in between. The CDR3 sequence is CASRQGNYGYTF. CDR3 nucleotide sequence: TGTGCCAGCAGACAGGGCAACTATGGCTACACCTTC.

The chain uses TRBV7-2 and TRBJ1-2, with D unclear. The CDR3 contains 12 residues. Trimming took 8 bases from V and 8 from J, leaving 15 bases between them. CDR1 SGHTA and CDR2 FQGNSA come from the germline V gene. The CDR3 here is CASLAPMRGYTF. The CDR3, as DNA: TGTGCCAGCCTTGCCCCGATGAGGGGCTACACCTTC.

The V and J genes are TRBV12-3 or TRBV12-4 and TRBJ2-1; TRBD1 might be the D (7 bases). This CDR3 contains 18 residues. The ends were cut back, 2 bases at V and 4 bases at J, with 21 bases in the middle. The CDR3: CASSLPSGAGGTYNEQFF. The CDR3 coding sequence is TGTGCCAGCAGTTTACCCTCGGGGGCAGGGGGTACTTACAATGAGCAGTTCTTC.

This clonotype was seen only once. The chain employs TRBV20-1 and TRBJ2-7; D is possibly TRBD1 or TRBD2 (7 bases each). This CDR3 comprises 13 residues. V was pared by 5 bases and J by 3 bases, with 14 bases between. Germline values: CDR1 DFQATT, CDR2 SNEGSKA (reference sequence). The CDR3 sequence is CSAGRGGGYEQYF. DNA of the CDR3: TGCAGTGCTGGCAGGGGGGGAGGCTACGAGCAGTACTTC.

The CDR3 loop reads CASSWGTGSSYEQYF. The CDR3 DNA is TGTGCCAGCAGCTGGGGGACAGGTAGCTCCTACGAGCAGTACTTC. The chain employs TRBV11-2 and TRBJ2-7; 8 nucleotides match TRBD1. This CDR3 region has 15 residues. The trim removed 4 bases at V and 0 bases at J, leaving 5 bases unmatched. The germline V gene encodes CDR1 SGHAT and CDR2 FQNNGV. Full variable domain (outside the CDR3, taken from reference TRBV11-2 and TRBJ2-7): EAGVAQSPRYKIIEKRQSVAFWCNPISGHATLYWYQQILGQGPKLLIQFQNNGVVDDSQLPKDRFSAERLKGVDSTLKIQPAKLEDSAVYLCASSWGTGSSYEQYFGPGTRLTVT.